The 2 T cell receptor beta chains listed next were all sequenced from one sample in a study of tissue T cells after allogeneic stem cell transplantation. Profiled with immunoSEQ multiplex PCR; TCRdb holds only in-frame clones, not every one. This sample carries tens of thousands of clones, more than 90% of them seen once, and the ten largest clones take around 3.8%. The sequences come from blood, collected before transplantation. These receptors were taken from a woman aged 35-75 years who later had graft-versus-host disease after an allogeneic stem cell transplant.

The gene calls are TRBV9 and TRBJ2-7; D tentatively reads TRBD1 or TRBD2 (6 bases each). CDR1 is SGDLS and CDR2 is YYNGEE in the germline V gene. The CDR3 is 15 amino acids. V was trimmed by 4 bases and J by 4 bases, leaving 18 bases between them. The CDR3, as DNA: TGTGCCAGCAGCTTCAACGGGGGCAGCAGTTACGAGCAGTACTTC. Amino acids: CASSFNGGSSYEQYF.

This clone was counted a single time. The gene calls are TRBV30 and TRBJ2-3, with 12 bases matching TRBD2. This CDR3 has 15 residues. V gave up 0 bases and J gave up 4 bases; unmatched junction bases: 2. Germline V gene lookup returns CDR1 GTSNPN and CDR2 SVGIG (reference sequence). CDR3 region: CAWSVLAGGSDTQYF. CDR3 nucleotide sequence: TGTGCCTGGAGTGTACTAGCGGGAGGCTCAGATACGCAGTATTTT.